This T cell receptor (beta chain) derives from a study of T cell responses to AZD1222 COVID-19 vaccine. Points from the study as a whole: Every sample of the repertoires postdated the peak T cell response. Unmutated variant regions reportedly attract nearly half of all spike-specific TCRs. Spike-specific TCR depth and breadth grew after two AZD1222 doses. Most donors were white British and more were female, and clonal diversity was possibly underestimated.

The CDR3 is 13 residues long. V lost 7 bases, J lost 4 bases, and 12 bases lay in between. Looked up from germline, CDR1 is MNHEY and CDR2 is SVGAGI. About this clone: The antigen remains unidentified.

The data were produced by immunoSEQ multiplex PCR, yet TCRdb's version contains in-frame clones alone and is incomplete. The sample includes 95,000 to 100,000 clones, roughly 90% of them seen just once. The chain is built from TRBV6-5 and TRBJ2-3, with TRBD2 as a possible D gene (6 bases). This receptor was obtained from an adult in good health. The sample was peripheral blood, taken on day 0 of AZD1222 vaccination. The CDR3 spells CASTKPGADTQYF. DNA of the CDR3: TGTGCCAGCACTAAGCCGGGGGCAGATACGCAGTATTTT.